This T cell receptor beta chain came from a study of OX40 agonist ivuxolimab in advanced cancers. Study in general: The study treated patients with ivuxolimab, an agonistic anti-OX40 (CD134) antibody. At 0.01 to 10 mg/kg, ivuxolimab was administered intravenously to patients every 2 weeks.

The repertoire was sequenced with immunoSEQ multiplex PCR; TCRdb's copy has only in-frame clones and lacks some. The sample holds around 50,000 clones; about 81% are singletons and the top ten take more than 0.65%. As concerns this clone: Its specificity is unknown.

Findings and limits, study-wide: Among some nonresponders, normalized T-cell clonal expansion was also low.

The timepoints at which blood was sampled were baseline, cycle 4 day 1, and cycle 7 day 1. The CDR3 has 13 residues. The V end was cut by 4 bases, the J end by 10 bases, with 13 bases between. Germline lookup yields CDR1 MNHNS and CDR2 SASEGT. The sequence derives from an adult with an advanced solid tumor such as melanoma, head and neck, liver or kidney cancer. V gene TRBV6-1 combines with J gene TRBJ1-4; possibly TRBD1 for D (5 bases). The material was CD4+ or CD8+ T cells sorted from blood, obtained in a trial of the OX40 agonist ivuxolimab. This chain's CDR3 is CASSAPVGVKLFF. The CDR3 DNA reads as TGTGCCAGCAGTGCCCCGGTGGGGGTAAAACTGTTTTTT.